The sequence of this T cell receptor (beta chain) was determined in a study of blood T cell repertoires in COVID-19. Study as a whole: Sample material is recorded as cDNA or gDNA derived from T cells, B-cell-depleted T cells, or PBMCs.

Methods used by the authors: Estimation of nucleated cell counts was performed using reference gene primer amplification. Assay: immunoSEQ multiplex PCR; the TCRdb copy retains only in-frame clones and omits some. V and J calls and clone size follow that table, whereas D and trimming were derived from the DNA. The data hold approximately 150,000 clones, with 70% to 90% observed a single time. The sample comprised peripheral blood. The receptor comes from a man between 65 and 79 years old with acute or convalescent COVID-19.

The CDR3: CASSYSDSSGQGSGANVLTF. For the CDR3, the DNA is TGTGCCAGCAGTTACTCCGATTCCTCAGGGCAGGGCTCTGGGGCCAACGTCCTGACTTTC. This chain joins TRBV6-7 and TRBJ2-6; D might be TRBD1 (5 bases). TRBV6-7 is an open reading frame whose function is uncertain. The CDR3 has 20 amino acids. The V end was cut by 0 bases, the J end by 0 bases, with 18 bases between.